The clone carrying this TCR beta chain was counted a single time. The data originate from a study of cytomegalovirus exposure and HLA in healthy donors. There are 15 residues in the CDR3. Trimming took 5 bases from V and 2 from J, leaving 16 bases between them. Germline-derived CDR1 and CDR2 are SGHRS and YFSETQ. Profiled with immunoSEQ multiplex PCR; TCRdb holds only in-frame clones, not every one. The sample has over 250,000 clones; about nine tenths are singletons. Sequences were obtained from PBMCs. The clonotype was recovered from a woman in her 30s in good health and CMV-seropositive. V is TRBV5-1 and J is TRBJ1-2, with D possibly being TRBD1 (5 bases). CDR3 residues: CASSPAGEPNYGYTF. CDR3 DNA: TGCGCCAGCAGTCCAGCGGGGGAGCCCAACTATGGCTACACCTTC. Variable domain in full (rest from reference TRBV5-1 and TRBJ1-2): KAGVTQTPRYLIKTRGQQVTLSCSPISGHRSVSWYQQTPGQGLQFLFEYFSETQRNKGNFPGRFSGRQFSNSRSEMNVSTLELGDSALYLCASSPAGEPNYGYTFGSGTRLTVV.